This T cell receptor beta chain was found in a study of kidney transplant recipient with SARS-CoV-2 infection. TCRdb passed the reads through MiXCR, listing each CDR3 protein once. Altogether roughly 230,000 distinct CDR3 sequences are present, 29% being singletons, with the ten largest covering less than 8.5%. This clonotype was picked up many times. The sample in question was a blood sample, obtained at baseline and between days 110 and 120 from a kidney transplant recipient. This TCR came from a male patient in his 30s who had COVID-19 and was a kidney transplant recipient. T cells may partly derive from the graft donor.

The CDR3 spells CASSGDNPISFSETQYF. CDR3 in DNA: TGTGCCAGCAGCGGGGATAATCCCATTTCTTTCTCTGAGACCCAGTACTTC. The chain recombines TRBV3-1 with TRBJ2-5; D not resolved. Germline-derived CDR1 and CDR2 are LGHDT and YNNKEL (reference sequence). V was shortened by 5 bases and J by 5 bases, with 24 bases between the two germline ends. The CDR3 extends over 17 amino acids.